Listed below are T cell receptor beta chains from one sample, sequenced in a study of early T cells in non-severe SARS-CoV-2 infection. Using its own MiXCR run on the 5' RACE reads, TCRdb lists one record per CDR3 protein. Among 85,000 to 100,000 distinct CDR3 sequences listed, approximately 10% were seen once. Sequences were derived from whole blood, sampled at baseline. The source is an adult who was a healthcare worker with PCR-confirmed SARS-CoV-2 infection or an uninfected control (not recorded which). Each CDR3 is given with its conserved first and last residue. D genes are given only for firm matches. The size of a clone is reported for some rows only, either as once, few or many, or as a class for expanded clones.

16	TRBV7-2	few	TRBJ2-1	TRBD2	CASSPGTSGIRGEQFF	TGTGCCAGCAGCCCAGGGACTAGCGGGATCAGGGGTGAGCAGTTCTTC
15	TRBV6-6	NA	TRBJ2-3	TRBD1	CASSYPGQGADTQYF	TGTGCCAGCAGTTACCCCGGACAGGGGGCAGATACGCAGTATTTT
15	TRBV5-1	NA	TRBJ2-7	TRBD2	CASSLTSGSFYEQYF	TGCGCCAGCAGCTTAACTAGCGGGAGCTTTTACGAGCAGTACTTC
15	TRBV19	few	TRBJ2-1	TRBD2	CASSIPGLAYNEQFF	TGTGCCAGTAGTATCCCAGGACTAGCCTACAATGAGCAGTTCTTC
13	TRBV5-1	NA	TRBJ2-7	NA	CASSWDGLPEQYF	TGCGCCAGCAGCTGGGACGGACTCCCCGAGCAGTACTTC
11	TRBV20-1	many	TRBJ2-7	NA	CSALTGYEQYF	TGCAGTGCTTTGACGGGGTACGAGCAGTACTTC
16	TRBV28	NA	TRBJ1-4	TRBD1	CASRRTRTGGNEKLFF	TGTGCCAGCAGACGGACTCGGACAGGGGGGAATGAAAAACTGTTTTTT
14	TRBV27	NA	TRBJ2-7	NA	CASNLRVGSYEQYF	TGTGCCAGCAACCTCAGGGTGGGTAGCTACGAGCAGTACTTC
11	TRBV28	few	TRBJ2-1	NA	CASSYPGEQFF	TGTGCCAGCAGTTACCCAGGGGAGCAGTTCTTC
15	TRBV6-2/TRBV6-3	NA	TRBJ2-1	TRBD2	CASKDQTSGSGEQLF	TGTGCCAGCAAAGATCAAACTAGCGGGAGTGGTGAGCAGCTCTTC
14	TRBV7-9	few	TRBJ1-2	NA	CASSLGGVNYGYTF	TGTGCCAGCAGCTTAGGCGGCGTGAACTATGGCTACACCTTC
16	TRBV7-9	few	TRBJ2-4	NA	CASSLFSATAKNIQYF	TGTGCCAGCAGCTTATTCAGTGCTACGGCCAAAAACATTCAGTACTTC
12	TRBV7-2	NA	TRBJ2-3	NA	CASSWTTDTQYF	TGTGCCAGCAGCTGGACTACTGATACGCAGTATTTT
17	TRBV7-3	NA	TRBJ2-3	NA	CASSLLSLTPSTDTQYF	TGTGCCAGCAGCTTACTGTCTCTAACCCCTAGCACAGATACGCAGTATTTT
14	TRBV4-3	many	TRBJ1-6	TRBD1	CASSQEDRQSPLHF	TGCGCCAGCAGCCAAGAGGACAGGCAGTCACCCCTCCACTTT
15	TRBV21-1	few	TRBJ1-4	NA	CASSNPWGTNEKLFF	TGTGCCAGCAGCAACCCCTGGGGTACTAATGAAAAACTGTTTTTT
14	TRBV29-1	NA	TRBJ2-3	NA	CSIARQGYRDTQYF	TGCAGCATCGCCCGCCAGGGGTATAGAGATACGCAGTATTTT
16	TRBV7-2	NA	TRBJ2-3	NA	CASSLAQGSSTDTQYF	TGTGCCAGCAGCTTAGCGCAGGGATCTAGCACAGATACGCAGTATTTT
12	TRBV28	many	TRBJ2-7	TRBD2	CASSPGLAEQYF	TGTGCCAGCAGTCCCGGACTAGCGGAGCAGTACTTC
14	TRBV5-1	few	TRBJ2-7	NA	CASSLRDRSYEQYF	TGCGCCAGCAGCCTACGGGATCGATCCTACGAGCAGTACTTC
17	TRBV7-6	few	TRBJ2-1	TRBD1	CASSFWATGGSYNEQFF	TGTGCCAGCAGCTTTTGGGCCACAGGGGGCTCCTACAATGAGCAGTTCTTC
14	TRBV6-2/TRBV6-3	few	TRBJ2-3	NA	CASSYWSGTDTQYF	TGTGCCAGCAGTTACTGGTCTGGGACAGATACGCAGTATTTT
13	TRBV29-1	many	TRBJ1-4	NA	CSVGGSLDSKLFF	TGCAGCGTTGGAGGTAGTCTGGACTCAAAACTGTTTTTT
14	TRBV20-1	few	TRBJ2-7	TRBD2	CSATRRGDAYEQYF	TGCAGTGCTACTCGTCGGGGGGATGCCTACGAGCAGTACTTC
16	TRBV12-3/TRBV12-4	NA	TRBJ2-2	TRBD2	CASSLLAGGPHGELFF	TGTGCCAGCAGCCTCCTAGCGGGAGGGCCGCACGGGGAGCTGTTTTTT
15	TRBV13	NA	TRBJ2-7	NA	CASSSGRIPLYEQYF	TGTGCCAGCAGCTCGGGACGCATACCCCTCTACGAGCAGTACTTC
17	TRBV6-6	NA	TRBJ2-7	NA	CASSSGGTAFPSYEQYF	TGTGCCAGCAGTTCGGGGGGGACAGCATTCCCCTCCTACGAGCAGTACTTC
14	TRBV27	NA	TRBJ2-7	TRBD2	CASGLAGNPGEQYF	TGTGCCAGCGGACTAGCGGGGAACCCCGGGGAGCAGTACTTC
15	TRBV6-4	NA	TRBJ2-1	NA	CASSEEMGGYNEQFF	TGTGCCAGCAGTGAGGAGATGGGGGGCTACAATGAGCAGTTCTTC